This entry lists 13 T cell receptor beta chains sequenced from one sample in a study of blood T cell repertoires in COVID-19. The protocol was immunoSEQ multiplex PCR, while the TCRdb copy is restricted to in-frame clones and leaves out a portion. The sample consists of around 290,000 clones, around 87% of them appearing once. Sequencing was done on a sample of peripheral blood. These receptors were obtained from a woman in her forties or fifties who had recovered from COVID-19.

The J gene is TRBJ1-1, the V gene TRBV5-4; 11 bases agree with TRBD1. Germline V lookup: CDR1 SGHNT, CDR2 YYREEE (reference sequence). The CDR3 loop spans 15 amino acids. Germline trimming cut 3 bases from V and 1 base from J; bases unmatched to any gene: 2. Written as DNA, the CDR3 is TGTGCCAGCAGCTCGGGACAGGGGGGGAACACTGAAGCTTTCTTT. Protein: CASSSGQGGNTEAFF.

The CDR3: CASSNRLGATGELFF. The CDR3 DNA follows: TGTGCCAGCAGTAACAGACTGGGGGCCACCGGGGAGCTGTTTTTT. J is TRBJ2-2 and V is TRBV6-2 or TRBV6-3, with D maybe TRBD1 (6 bases). CDR1 and CDR2 from the germline V gene are MNHEY and SVGEGT. The V and J ends lost 5 bases and 4 bases respectively, with 14 bases between them. The CDR3 is 15 residues long.

The CDR3 DNA reads TGTGCCAGCTACCGGGACAGCCCCACTGAAGCTTTCTTT. Translated: CASYRDSPTEAFF. The V gene is TRBV6-5, the J gene TRBJ1-1; TRBD1 matches at 7 bases. V shed 8 bases and J 4 bases; nucleotides not matched to a gene: 7. The CDR3 sequence is 13 residues long. In germline, CDR1 is MNHEY, CDR2 SVGAGI.

This clone was recorded only once. In the same sample, other DNA sequences code for this CDR3. The V gene is TRBV18, the J gene TRBJ2-5, with 7 bases identical to TRBD1. J lost 2 bases, V lost 5 bases, and 2 bases had no gene match. The germline gives CDR1 KGHSH, CDR2 LQKENI. The CDR3 has 13 residues. The CDR3 DNA is TGTGCCAGCTCAAGGGACAGACAAGAGACCCAGTACTTC. Translating gives CASSRDRQETQYF.

The CDR3 bases are TGCGCCAGCAGCCCGACTCCGGACAGGCGGAACACCGGGGAGCTGTTTTTT. This gives the protein CASSPTPDRRNTGELFF. This rearrangement joins TRBV5-1 to TRBJ2-2, with 7 bases identical to TRBD1. Germline CDR1 SGHRS, CDR2 YFSETQ. The V and J ends lost 4 bases and 1 base, in that order; junction bases with no gene match: 10. The CDR3 is 17 residues long. The full variable domain, rest sourced from reference TRBV5-1 and TRBJ2-2, is KAGVTQTPRYLIKTRGQQVTLSCSPISGHRSVSWYQQTPGQGLQFLFEYFSETQRNKGNFPGRFSGRQFSNSRSEMNVSTLELGDSALYLCASSPTPDRRNTGELFFGEGSRLTVL.

Of note for this clone: At one of its ends the junction is not consistent with the germline gene, which may arise from a read error. The rearrangement joins TRBV2 to TRBJ1-2, with a possible D match to TRBD1 (5 bases). The V gene's germline CDR1 is SNHLY and CDR2 FYNNEI. The CDR3 has 13 residues. The CDR3 DNA reads as TGTGCCAGCAGCGAAGACAGTCTCTATGGCTACACCTTC. Translated: CASSEDSLYGYTF.

This chain uses TRBV4-3 with TRBJ2-3; no definite D call. The V and J ends lost 0 bases and 1 base respectively, with 8 bases between them. This CDR3 contains 15 residues. The germline V gene has CDR1 LGHNA and CDR2 YSLEER. The CDR3 region is CASSQDSSRTDTQYF. CDR3 sequence (DNA): TGCGCCAGCAGCCAAGATTCGAGTCGCACAGATACGCAGTATTTT.

The chain couples TRBV6-6 to TRBJ2-1, with 7 positions matching TRBD1. The CDR3 has 15 amino acids. After removal of 6 bases from V and 3 bases from J, the junction contained 8 bases not matched to a gene. Germline V CDR1 and CDR2: MNHNY, SVGAGI (reference sequence). The CDR3 nucleotides read TGTGCCAGCAGCCTTAAGGGGGCCGTCTACAATGAGCAGTTCTTC. Translation gives CASSLKGAVYNEQFF.

Note on this clone: An end of the junction does not agree with germline; a read error may underlie this. The chain recombines TRBV5-6 with TRBJ1-2; perhaps TRBD1 as D (6 bases). This CDR3 region has 15 residues. CDR1 is SGHDT and CDR2 is YYEEEE in the germline V gene. The CDR3 DNA is TGTGCCAGCAGCTTGTCCAGCGGGGGACACTATAGCTACACCTTC. Translated: CASSLSSGGHYSYTF.

The chain is built from TRBV28 and TRBJ2-3; D unresolved. This CDR3 is 13 amino acids long. The V gene lost 2 bases and the J gene lost 1 base, with 4 bases spanning the gap. Germline V CDR1 and CDR2: MDHEN, SYDVKM. The CDR3 loop reads CASSLIGTDTQYF. The CDR3, as DNA: TGTGCCAGCAGTTTAATCGGCACAGATACGCAGTATTTT.

In its sample, this clone was seen once. V gene TRBV19 combines with J gene TRBJ1-5; D remains ambiguous. This CDR3 has 14 residues. The germline CDR1 and CDR2 sequences are LNHDA and SQIVND (reference sequence). V was cut by 6 bases and J by 0 bases, with 9 bases left in between. The CDR3 DNA reads as TGTGCCAGTAGGGTACAGTTTAGCAATCAGCCCCAGCATTTT. Translated: CASRVQFSNQPQHF.

This clone was detected only once. The chain has TRBV3-1 (or the pseudogene TRBV3-2) and TRBJ1-1, with 9 bases lining up with TRBD1. The CDR3 length is 13 residues. The J segment lost 4 bases and the V segment lost 9 bases, leaving 6 bases of the junction unmatched. The germline V gene encodes CDR1 LGHDT and CDR2 YNNKEL (reference sequence). CDR3 nucleotides: TGTGCCAGTAAACAGGGGGCCGGCACTGAAGCTTTCTTT. It yields the protein CASKQGAGTEAFF.

V and J are TRBV19 and TRBJ1-1; D is perhaps TRBD1 (5 bases). Germline V gene lookup returns CDR1 LNHDA and CDR2 SQIVND (reference sequence). V gave up 7 bases and J gave up 1 base, with 13 bases separating them. This CDR3 contains 14 residues. CDR3 bases: TGTGCCAGTAATCCCGGACACAGGAACACTGAAGCTTTCTTT. Translated: CASNPGHRNTEAFF.